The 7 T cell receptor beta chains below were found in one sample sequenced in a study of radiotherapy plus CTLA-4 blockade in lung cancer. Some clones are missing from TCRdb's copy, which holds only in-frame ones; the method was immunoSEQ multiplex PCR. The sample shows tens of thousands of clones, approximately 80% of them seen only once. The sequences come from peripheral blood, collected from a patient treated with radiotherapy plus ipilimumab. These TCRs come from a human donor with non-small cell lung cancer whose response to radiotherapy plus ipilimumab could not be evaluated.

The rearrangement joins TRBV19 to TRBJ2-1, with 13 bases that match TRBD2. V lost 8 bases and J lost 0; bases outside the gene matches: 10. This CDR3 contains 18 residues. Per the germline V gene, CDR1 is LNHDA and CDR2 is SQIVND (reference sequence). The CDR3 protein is CASRRLAGGPSSYNEQFF. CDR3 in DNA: TGTGCCAGTCGTCGACTAGCGGGGGGCCCAAGCTCCTACAATGAGCAGTTCTTC.

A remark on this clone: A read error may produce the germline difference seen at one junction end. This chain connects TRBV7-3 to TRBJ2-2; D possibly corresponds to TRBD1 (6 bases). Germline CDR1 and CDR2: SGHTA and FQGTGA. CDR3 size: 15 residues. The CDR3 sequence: CASGFQGTNTGELFF. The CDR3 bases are TGTGCCAGCGGCTTTCAGGGGACGAACACCGGGGAGCTGTTTTTT. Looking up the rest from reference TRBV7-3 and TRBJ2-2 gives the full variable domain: GAGVSQTPSNKVTEKGKYVELRCDPISGHTALYWYRQSLGQGPEFLIYFQGTGAADDSGLPNDRFFAVRPEGSVSTLKIQRTERGDSAVYLCASGFQGTNTGELFFGEGSRLTVL.

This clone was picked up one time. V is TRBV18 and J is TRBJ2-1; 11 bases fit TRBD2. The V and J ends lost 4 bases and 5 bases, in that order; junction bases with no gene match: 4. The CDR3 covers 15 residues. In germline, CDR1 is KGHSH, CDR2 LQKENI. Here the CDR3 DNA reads TGTGCCAGCTCACAACTAGCGGGAGCGGACAATGAGCAGTTCTTC. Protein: CASSQLAGADNEQFF.

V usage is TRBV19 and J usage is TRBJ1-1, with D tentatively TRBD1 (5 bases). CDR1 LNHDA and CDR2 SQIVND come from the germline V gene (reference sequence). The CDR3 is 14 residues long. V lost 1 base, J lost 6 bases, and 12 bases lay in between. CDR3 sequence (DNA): TGTGCCAGTAGTATAGGAGGGCCGGGGGCTGAAGCTTTCTTT. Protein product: CASSIGGPGAEAFF.

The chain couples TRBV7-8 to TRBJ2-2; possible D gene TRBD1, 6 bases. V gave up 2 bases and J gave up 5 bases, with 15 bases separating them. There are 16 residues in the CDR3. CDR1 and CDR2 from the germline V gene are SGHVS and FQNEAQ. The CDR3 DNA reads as TGTGCCAGCAGCTTAACAGGGAGACCCCGAACCGGGGAGCTGTTTTTT. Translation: CASSLTGRPRTGELFF. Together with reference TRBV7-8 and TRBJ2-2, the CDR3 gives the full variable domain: GAGVSQSPRYKVAKRGQDVALRCDPISGHVSLFWYQQALGQGPEFLTYFQNEAQLDKSGLPSDRFFAERPEGSVSTLKIQRTQQEDSAVYLCASSLTGRPRTGELFFGEGSRLTVL.

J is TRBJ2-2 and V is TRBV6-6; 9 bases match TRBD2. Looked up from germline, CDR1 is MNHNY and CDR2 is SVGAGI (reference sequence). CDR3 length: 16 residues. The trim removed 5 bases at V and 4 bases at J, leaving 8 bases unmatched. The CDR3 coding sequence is TGTGCCAGCAGTGGGCAGGGACTAGCCCTCACCGGGGAGCTGTTTTTT. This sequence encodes CASSGQGLALTGELFF.

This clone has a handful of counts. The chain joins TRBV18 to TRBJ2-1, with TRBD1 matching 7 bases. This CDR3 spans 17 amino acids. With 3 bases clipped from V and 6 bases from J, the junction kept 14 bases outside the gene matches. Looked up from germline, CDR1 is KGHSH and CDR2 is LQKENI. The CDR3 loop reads CASSPQPTGMAGNEQFF. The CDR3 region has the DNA TGTGCCAGCTCACCGCAGCCGACAGGGATGGCGGGCAATGAGCAGTTCTTC.